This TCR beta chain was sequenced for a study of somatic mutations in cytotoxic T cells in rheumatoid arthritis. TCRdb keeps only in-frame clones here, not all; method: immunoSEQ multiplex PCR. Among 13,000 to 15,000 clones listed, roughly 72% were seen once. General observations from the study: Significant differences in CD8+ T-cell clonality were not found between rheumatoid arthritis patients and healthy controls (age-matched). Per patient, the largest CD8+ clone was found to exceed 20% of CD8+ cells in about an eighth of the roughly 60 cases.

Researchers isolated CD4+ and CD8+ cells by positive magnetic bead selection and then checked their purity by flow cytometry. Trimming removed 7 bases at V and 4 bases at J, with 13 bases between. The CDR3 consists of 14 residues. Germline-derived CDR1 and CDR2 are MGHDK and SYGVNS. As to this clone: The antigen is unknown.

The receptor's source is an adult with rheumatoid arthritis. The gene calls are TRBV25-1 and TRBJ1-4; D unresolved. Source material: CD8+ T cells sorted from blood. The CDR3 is CASTATAINEKLFF. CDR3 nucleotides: TGTGCCAGCACCGCTACAGCGATTAATGAAAAACTGTTTTTT. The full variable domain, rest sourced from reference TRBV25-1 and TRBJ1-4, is EADIYQTPRYLVIGTGKKITLECSQTMGHDKMYWYQQDPGMELHLIHYSYGVNSTEKGDLSSESTVSRIRTEHFPLTLESARPSHTSQYLCASTATAINEKLFFGSGTQLSVL.